This TCR beta chain stems from a study of blood T cell repertoires in COVID-19 (dated by TCRdb to 2020 to 2022). Broadly, across the study: Samples from collaborators originated in the United States, Italy and Spain and spanned both the acute and convalescent phases of COVID-19. The prospective study material was composed of cDNA or gDNA derived from T cells, B-cell-depleted T cells, or PBMCs. Sample metadata almost always included a de-identified subject ID, COVID-19 status, age in years and sex. Subjects who had been exposed to COVID-19, were actively infected with it, or had recovered from it provided the deeply sampled blood TCRbeta repertoires that made up the dataset. The repertoires were released in a freely available public database intended as a resource for research on the immune response to SARS-CoV-2. The samples were drawn from the first 160 participants of the ongoing ImmuneRACE study and from 950 to 1,500 subjects provided by 6 global collaborators. HLA class I and class II types, where available, came from metadata supplied by the sample provider rather than from assay-based typing. Points the paper makes about the study in general: Clinical and demographic metadata were provided uncurated, with the amount varying by source and participant.

A remark on this clone: The antigen this receptor binds is unknown. Nothing much larger sits one base from this clone, and base qualities are not available.

Each collaborating institution followed its own protocols to collect whole blood in K2EDTA tubes. For TCRbeta analysis, collaborators shipped samples in one of three forms: frozen whole blood, isolated PBMCs, or DNA extracted from either of those sample types. The trim is 2 bases for V and 2 bases for J, with a gap of 12 bases between the germline ends. The CDR3 has 15 amino acids, counting the end cysteine and phenylalanine. The kept DNA is CDR3 alone, 45 bases in frame from the first base. The CDR1 and CDR2 encoded by the germline V gene are KGHSH and LQKENI. TCRbeta CDR3 regions were amplified from genomic DNA by means of the immunoSEQ Assay, a bias-controlled multiplex PCR. The authors' analysis ran thus. The number of nucleated cells in each sample was estimated by amplification of reference gene primers within the assay. To quantify the absolute abundance of each unique TCRbeta CDR3 rearrangement, sequence reads were collapsed and filtered. For each sample, productive Simpson clonality was calculated as the square root of Simpson's diversity index across productive rearrangements. TCRdb obtained this table from immuneACCESS and retained in-frame rearrangements with V and J assigned. These tables miss some clones; where compared with another copy, unresolved V genes account for less than half of the shortfall, and the remainder is unexplained. V and J calls and clone size are those listed in that table; D and trimming were worked out from the DNA. Here the sample has 250,000 to 300,000 clones; approximately 88% occur a single time. The ten top clones hold roughly 0.8% of the sample.

Input material: peripheral blood. Rearrangement joined TRBV18 to TRBJ1-1, with TRBD1 tentatively as D gene (5 bases match). The sequence was obtained from a woman in her 30s with acute or convalescent COVID-19. The nucleotide sequence reads as follows: TGTGCCAGCTCACCATCGCAGGGCCTTAACACTGAAGCTTTCTTT. Its coded protein is CASSPSQGLNTEAFF.